One sample yielded the 7 T cell receptor beta chains listed below, sequenced in a study of tumor-infiltrating lymphocytes in primary liver carcinoma. Scientists recovered RNA and DNA together from around 20-30 mg of unsorted bulk tissue. Production of TCR beta cDNA used around 500 ng total RNA together with a constant-region primer. Each TCR beta library was derived from three nested multiplex PCR rounds that employed slightly modified ARM-PCR. The first two PCR rounds used TRBV1-TRBV30 primers with a Cbeta primer, nine to ten cycles each. TCRdb passed the multiplex PCR reads through MiXCR, listing each CDR3 protein once. The sample shows fewer than 75,000 distinct CDR3 sequences, roughly two thirds of them seen only once. The source material was liver tumor tissue from sampling region 4. Subset denoted: tumor region T4, right-lateral pole. These TCRs come from a man aged 35 to 55 with primary liver carcinoma and hepatitis B virus infection.

As to this clonotype: A junction end diverges from the germline sequence, so it may reflect a read error. The gene calls are TRBV5-1 and TRBJ2-7; no clear D gene. The CDR3 is 14 residues long. Germline lookup yields CDR1 SGHRS and CDR2 YFSETQ. CDR3 in amino acids: CASSLGTSSYGQYF. CDR3 coding DNA: TGCGCCAGCAGCTTGGGTACGAGCTCCTACGGGCAGTACTTC.

This clonotype was seen once. Without the conserved terminal phenylalanine or tryptophan, this CDR3 likely stems from a read error. V and J are TRBV6-2 or TRBV6-3 and TRBJ2-5, with TRBD2 matching 7 bases. V lost 7 bases, J lost 3 bases, and 8 bases stayed unmatched. The V gene's germline CDR1 is MNHEY and CDR2 SVGEGT. The CDR3 sequence is 14 residues long. CDR3 bases: TGTGCCAGCAACCTGCGGGGGACTAAAGAGACCCAGTACCTC. It yields the protein CASNLRGTKETQYL.

This clonotype was seen repeatedly, ten times or more. The rearrangement links TRBV19 to TRBJ2-2; 9 bases line up with TRBD1. CDR1 LNHDA and CDR2 SQIVND come from the germline V gene (reference sequence). The CDR3 length is 14 residues. Trimming took 3 bases from V and 5 from J; bases not matched to a gene: 1. The CDR3 protein is CASSIGTGTGELFF. The CDR3 nucleotides are TGTGCCAGTAGTATCGGGACAGGGACCGGGGAGCTGTTTTTT.

V usage is TRBV21-1 and J usage is TRBJ2-7; the table names TRBD2, a call not compared with the DNA. TRBV21-1 is a pseudogene. This CDR3 contains 17 residues. The DNA of the CDR3 is TGTGCCTGCAGCAAAGCGCGGGGGGAGGACTACTCCTACGAACAGTACTTC. It specifies CACSKARGEDYSYEQYF.

This clonotype showed up just a few times. V is TRBV11-2 and J is TRBJ2-3; possible D gene TRBD2, 6 bases. Germline CDR1 is SGHAT and CDR2 is FQNNGV. The CDR3 runs to 15 residues. V lost 5 bases, J lost 0 bases, and 12 bases lay in between. The CDR3 loop reads CASSPLAASTDTQYF. The CDR3 DNA follows: TGTGCCAGCAGCCCATTAGCGGCTAGCACAGATACGCAGTATTTT.

In regard to this clonotype: A read error may account for a junction end that differs from germline. J is TRBJ1-2 and V is TRBV7-9, with unresolved D. Germline V gives CDR1 SEHNR, CDR2 FQNEAQ (reference sequence). The CDR3 is 16 residues long. The CDR3: CVSNPEGRLSQYGYTF. In DNA, the CDR3 is TGTGTCAGCAACCCCGAGGGTAGGCTGTCCCAGTATGGCTACACCTTC.

The V and J genes are TRBV5-1 and TRBJ2-7, with TRBD2 matching over 9 bases. The V and J ends lost 4 bases and 2 bases, in that order; junction bases with no gene match: 7. Germline CDR1 and CDR2: SGHRS and YFSETQ. The CDR3 runs to 15 residues. Here the CDR3 DNA reads TGCGCCAGCAGCCCAGGACTAGCGTATGCCTACGAGCAGTACTTC. This codes for CASSPGLAYAYEQYF. Based on the CDR3 plus reference TRBV5-1 and TRBJ2-7, the full variable domain is KAGVTQTPRYLIKTRGQQVTLSCSPISGHRSVSWYQQTPGQGLQFLFEYFSETQRNKGNFPGRFSGRQFSNSRSEMNVSTLELGDSALYLCASSPGLAYAYEQYFGPGTRLTVT.